This T cell receptor beta chain was sequenced for a study of blood T cell repertoires in COVID-19. Looking at the study overall: Both acute and convalescent COVID-19 samples were obtained from the United States, Italy and Spain. In each case, the material was cDNA or gDNA derived from T cells, B-cell-depleted T cells, or PBMCs.

Repertoires were generated with immunoSEQ multiplex PCR, while TCRdb's copy carries only in-frame clones and drops some. Of about 160,000 clones detected, approximately 88% appear once; the ten largest clones hold roughly 13%. Looked up from germline, CDR1 is SNHLY and CDR2 is FYNNEI. V lost 7 bases to trimming and J lost 8 bases, with 17 bases between them. This CDR3 has 13 amino acids. The sample taken for sequencing was peripheral blood. The chain couples TRBV2 to TRBJ1-2; D gene uncertain. The sequence was obtained from a man between 18 and 29 years old with active or convalescent COVID-19. CDR3 protein: CASTSIGVRGYTF. CDR3 coding DNA: TGTGCCAGCACTAGTATCGGGGTAAGAGGCTACACCTTC.